These 28 T cell receptor beta chains originate from one sample sequenced in a study of chemoradiotherapy in HPV16-positive cancers. Assay: immunoSEQ multiplex PCR; the TCRdb copy retains only in-frame clones and omits some. The profile shows 7,500 to 8,000 clones, around 81% of them singletons. Collection of the sample occurred from a patient who underwent chemoradiotherapy. The receptor set was obtained from a human donor with HPV-associated anogenital cancer.

This chain links TRBV7-9 with TRBJ1-2; D gene unclear. Trimming stripped 0 bases from V and 9 bases from J, with 17 bases between. The CDR3 spans 15 residues. Looked up from germline, CDR1 is SEHNR and CDR2 is FQNEAQ (reference sequence). The DNA for the CDR3 is TGTGCCAGCAGCTTAGCGAGCGGGGAGGGCTGGAGCTACACCTTC. It codes for CASSLASGEGWSYTF.

CDR3 protein: CASSLTANTGELFF. The CDR3 DNA follows: TGCGCCAGCAGCCTCACCGCGAACACCGGGGAGCTGTTTTTT. The V and J genes are TRBV5-1 and TRBJ2-2; D remains unclear. The CDR3 is 14 residues long. Germline lookup yields CDR1 SGHRS and CDR2 YFSETQ. Trimming pared 4 bases from V and 0 bases from J, leaving 7 bases between. The whole variable domain, filled in from reference TRBV5-1 and TRBJ2-2, reads KAGVTQTPRYLIKTRGQQVTLSCSPISGHRSVSWYQQTPGQGLQFLFEYFSETQRNKGNFPGRFSGRQFSNSRSEMNVSTLELGDSALYLCASSLTANTGELFFGEGSRLTVL.

Judged by abundance, this clone is large. The chain uses TRBV6-1 and TRBJ1-5; TRBD1 might be the D (5 bases). The CDR3 sequence is 18 residues long. Germline V CDR1 and CDR2: MNHNS, SASEGT. The V end lost 3 bases, the J end lost 0 bases, and 18 bases lay between the germline ends. CDR3 loop: CASSERGGGVNSNQPQHF. The CDR3 nucleotides are TGTGCCAGCAGTGAGAGGGGAGGAGGGGTTAATAGCAATCAGCCCCAGCATTTT.

This chain uses TRBV10-3 with TRBJ2-1, with D tentatively TRBD1 or TRBD2 (5 bases each). V dropped 3 bases and J dropped 3 bases, with 15 bases sitting between them. Germline-derived CDR1 and CDR2 are ENHRY and SYGVKD. There are 16 residues in the CDR3. The CDR3 protein is CAISDPRGADYNEQFF. The DNA of the CDR3 is TGTGCCATCAGTGACCCCCGGGGCGCGGACTACAATGAGCAGTTCTTC.

The chain couples TRBV30 to TRBJ1-1; 9 bases align to TRBD1. The germline gives CDR1 GTSNPN, CDR2 SVGIG (reference sequence). CDR3 length: 13 amino acids. Germline trimming cut 4 bases from V and 6 bases from J; bases unmatched to any gene: 6. The CDR3 loop reads CAWIPDRGPEAFF. In DNA, the CDR3 is TGTGCCTGGATCCCGGACAGGGGCCCTGAAGCTTTCTTT.

The J gene is TRBJ1-2, the V gene TRBV28; the D gene is possibly TRBD1 (5 bases). The germline CDR1 and CDR2 sequences are MDHEN and SYDVKM. The CDR3 length is 12 residues. V was cut by 3 bases and J by 5 bases, with 7 bases left in between. CDR3 DNA sequence: TGTGCCAGCAGTTTGACAGTTTATGGCTACACCTTC. Amino acids: CASSLTVYGYTF.

This chain joins TRBV7-9 and TRBJ2-7, with D tentatively TRBD1 (6 bases). There are 14 residues in the CDR3. Trimming removed 5 bases at V and 0 bases at J, with 11 bases between. Germline assignment: CDR1 SEHNR and CDR2 FQNEAQ (reference sequence). The CDR3 spells CASSPGQISYEQYF. CDR3 in DNA: TGTGCCAGCAGCCCCGGACAGATCTCCTACGAGCAGTACTTC.

In nucleotides, the CDR3 is TGTGCCAGCTCACCCCAGGTGGGGGACACCATATATTTT. Translation: CASSPQVGDTIYF. V is TRBV18 and J is TRBJ1-3; D might be TRBD1 (5 bases). V shed 3 bases and J shed 8 bases, with 11 bases lying between them. Per germline, CDR1 KGHSH and CDR2 LQKENI. The CDR3 is made up of 13 amino acids.

This clone showed up just a few times. The chain combines TRBV7-6 with TRBJ2-2; D may match TRBD1 or TRBD2 (5 bases each). V dropped 1 base and J dropped 3 bases, with 9 bases sitting between them. The germline gives CDR1 SGHVS, CDR2 FNYEAQ. This CDR3 has 15 amino acids. The CDR3 nucleotides are TGTGCCAGCAGCTTAGAAGGGGAGTACACCGGGGAGCTGTTTTTT. This codes for CASSLEGEYTGELFF.

This clone appeared a few times. The chain has TRBV11-1 and TRBJ2-7; D possibly uses TRBD1 or TRBD2 (6 bases each). CDR1 and CDR2 (germline): SGHAT, FQDESV (reference sequence). V was clipped by 3 bases and J by 3 bases, with 15 bases between them. There are 15 residues in the CDR3. The CDR3 sequence: CASSFEVGGLYEQYF. The CDR3 nucleotides are TGTGCCAGCAGCTTCGAAGTGGGGGGCCTCTACGAGCAGTACTTC. Filled out from reference TRBV11-1 and TRBJ2-7, the complete variable domain reads EAEVAQSPRYKITEKSQAVAFWCDPISGHATLYWYRQILGQGPELLVQFQDESVVDDSQLPKDRFSAERLKGVDSTLKIQPAELGDSAMYLCASSFEVGGLYEQYFGPGTRLTVT.

The chain links TRBV5-5 to TRBJ2-5; 8 bases map to TRBD1. Trimming removed 4 bases from V and 2 bases from J; junction bases left unmatched: 7. Looked up from germline, CDR1 is SGHKS and CDR2 is YYEKEE (reference sequence). The CDR3 spans 15 residues. The CDR3 nucleotides read TGTGCCAGCAGCAACCGGGACAGGACACAAGAGACCCAGTACTTC. Its protein product is CASSNRDRTQETQYF. Combining the CDR3 with reference TRBV5-5 and TRBJ2-5 gives the whole variable domain DAGVTQSPTHLIKTRGQQVTLRCSPISGHKSVSWYQQVLGQGPQFIFQYYEKEERGRGNFPDRFSARQFPNYSSELNVNALLLGDSALYLCASSNRDRTQETQYFGPGTRLLVL.

CDR3 residues: CASSLGEMNTEAFF. Written as DNA, the CDR3 is TGTGCCAGCAGCTTAGGGGAGATGAACACTGAAGCTTTCTTT. This rearrangement joins TRBV5-5 to TRBJ1-1, with a possible D match to TRBD1 (5 bases). The length of the CDR3 is 14 residues. Trimming removed 2 bases at V and 0 bases at J, with 8 bases between. Per germline, CDR1 SGHKS and CDR2 YYEKEE (reference sequence).

The rearrangement joins TRBV5-4 to TRBJ1-1; a possible D gene is TRBD1 (5 bases). CDR3 size: 16 residues. In germline, CDR1 is SGHNT, CDR2 YYREEE (reference sequence). The V gene lost 0 bases and the J gene lost 1 base, with 13 bases spanning the gap. DNA for the CDR3: TGTGCCAGCAGCTTGGGAGCAGGGAGGGCGAACACTGAAGCTTTCTTT. This codes for CASSLGAGRANTEAFF.

The chain recombines TRBV7-2 with TRBJ2-1; no clear D. This CDR3 spans 11 amino acids. Germline CDR1 reads SGHTA; CDR2 reads FQGNSA. V was shortened by 5 bases and J by 2 bases, with 1 base between the two germline ends. The CDR3 loop is CASSPYNEQFF. As DNA, the CDR3 is TGTGCCAGCAGCCCCTACAATGAGCAGTTCTTC.

The chain employs TRBV7-2 and TRBJ2-3; no clear D gene. CDR1 is SGHTA and CDR2 is FQGNSA in the germline V gene. Trimming took 5 bases from V and 2 from J, leaving 5 bases between them. The CDR3 consists of 12 residues. CDR3 DNA sequence: TGTGCCAGCAGCAGGGTCACAGATACGCAGTATTTT. Translation gives CASSRVTDTQYF.

V and J are TRBV19 and TRBJ2-1; TRBD2 might be the D (6 bases). Germline V gene data show CDR1 as LNHDA and CDR2 as SQIVND (reference sequence). CDR3 length: 13 residues. V shed 11 bases and J shed 4 bases, with 15 bases lying between them. As DNA, the CDR3 is TGTGCCTCCGCCGCGGGACCGTACAATGAGCAGTTCTTC. This sequence encodes CASAAGPYNEQFF.

The chain carries TRBV6-5 and TRBJ1-1; D ambiguous. V was shortened by 4 bases and J by 5 bases, with 8 bases between the two germline ends. The length of the CDR3 is 12 residues. Germline V lookup: CDR1 MNHEY, CDR2 SVGAGI. In DNA form, the CDR3 reads TGTGCCAGCAGTTCCCCGGGAACTGAAGCTTTCTTT. This translates into CASSSPGTEAFF.

CDR3 nucleotide sequence: TGTGCCAGCAGTGAAGTCGAGACCAATCAGCCCCAGCATTTT. This gives the protein CASSEVETNQPQHF. The V and J genes are TRBV2 and TRBJ1-5, with no clear D. The CDR3 totals 14 residues. Germline values: CDR1 SNHLY, CDR2 FYNNEI. The V gene lost 1 base and the J gene lost 3 bases, with 7 bases spanning the gap.

V usage is TRBV28 and J usage is TRBJ2-6; D is undetermined. The V gene lost 5 bases and the J gene lost 2 bases, with 13 bases spanning the gap. Germline V gives CDR1 MDHEN, CDR2 SYDVKM. The CDR3 runs to 16 residues. The CDR3, as DNA: TGTGCCAGCAGTCTCTACGGGTCCGCTGGGGCCAACGTCCTGACTTTC. It is translated as CASSLYGSAGANVLTF.

The chain recombines TRBV2 with TRBJ1-3; D call uncertain. Trimming removed 8 bases from V and 2 bases from J, with 10 bases in between. The CDR3 is 13 residues long. CDR1 and CDR2 from the germline V gene are SNHLY and FYNNEI. Here the CDR3 DNA reads TGTGCCAGCGGCACGATGACTGGAAACACCATATATTTT. Protein: CASGTMTGNTIYF.

CDR3: CASSVDHRSTHGYTF. The DNA for the CDR3 is TGTGCCAGCTCTGTGGACCACCGATCCACCCATGGCTACACCTTC. The J gene is TRBJ1-2, the V gene TRBV18, with no clear D. Germline V CDR1 and CDR2: KGHSH, LQKENI. CDR3 length: 15 residues. Trimming took 6 bases from V and 6 from J, leaving 20 bases between them.

V gene TRBV2 combines with J gene TRBJ2-2; possibly TRBD2 for D (6 bases). Deletions cut 1 base from V and 3 bases from J, with 9 bases between. The CDR3 length is 15 residues. CDR1 SNHLY and CDR2 FYNNEI come from the germline V gene. In DNA form, the CDR3 reads TGTGCCAGCAGTGAAGACGGGGGTGACACCGGGGAGCTGTTTTTT. This sequence encodes CASSEDGGDTGELFF.

This chain connects TRBV4-3 to TRBJ2-1; D remains ambiguous. The ends were cut back, 1 base at V and 2 bases at J, with 9 bases in the middle. Looked up from germline, CDR1 is LGHNA and CDR2 is YSLEER. This CDR3 contains 15 residues. This CDR3 reads CASSQGLRAYNEQFF. The DNA of the CDR3 is TGCGCCAGCAGCCAAGGACTTCGAGCCTACAATGAGCAGTTCTTC.

This chain joins TRBV10-3 and TRBJ2-1; the match to TRBD2 covers 12 bases. Germline assignment: CDR1 ENHRY and CDR2 SYGVKD. The CDR3 has 15 residues. The V and J ends lost 4 bases and 2 bases, in that order; junction bases with no gene match: 0. CDR3 protein: CAISGTSGTYNEQFF. CDR3 nucleotides: TGTGCCATCAGTGGGACTAGCGGGACCTACAATGAGCAGTTCTTC.

This clone was detected only once. CDR3 in DNA: TGTGCCAGCAGTGATGCCCCACATGGGTCCTTCCCCCGTGGCGGCTACACCTTC. Its translation is CASSDAPHGSFPRGGYTF. The chain joins TRBV6-4 to TRBJ1-2; D gene ambiguous. Germline CDR1 reads MRHNA; CDR2 reads SNTAGT. The CDR3 consists of 18 residues. The V gene lost 3 bases and the J gene lost 8 bases, with 28 bases spanning the gap.

This chain uses TRBV19 with TRBJ2-1, with D maybe TRBD2 (6 bases). The V end was cut by 6 bases, the J end by 9 bases, with 15 bases between. CDR1 and CDR2 (germline): LNHDA, SQIVND (reference sequence). The CDR3 is made up of 13 amino acids. DNA of the CDR3: TGTGCCAGTAGGGTGACTAGTAGTTTTGAGCAGTTCTTC. Translation: CASRVTSSFEQFF.

V gene TRBV9 combines with J gene TRBJ2-7; D is perhaps TRBD1 (6 bases). The CDR3 is made up of 15 amino acids. With 0 bases removed from V and 6 bases from J, the gap between germline ends came to 16 bases. The germline V gene has CDR1 SGDLS and CDR2 YYNGEE. The CDR3 protein is CASSVVAGAMSEQYF. The CDR3 region has the DNA TGTGCCAGCAGCGTAGTGGCAGGGGCGATGTCCGAGCAGTACTTC.

This clone was counted a few times. This chain links TRBV9 with TRBJ1-2; unclear D gene. Germline assignment: CDR1 SGDLS and CDR2 YYNGEE. There are 13 residues in the CDR3. Trimming stripped 4 bases from V and 1 base from J, with 8 bases between. This CDR3 reads CASSPQHNYGYTF. The DNA of the CDR3 is TGTGCCAGCAGCCCCCAGCATAACTATGGCTACACCTTC.